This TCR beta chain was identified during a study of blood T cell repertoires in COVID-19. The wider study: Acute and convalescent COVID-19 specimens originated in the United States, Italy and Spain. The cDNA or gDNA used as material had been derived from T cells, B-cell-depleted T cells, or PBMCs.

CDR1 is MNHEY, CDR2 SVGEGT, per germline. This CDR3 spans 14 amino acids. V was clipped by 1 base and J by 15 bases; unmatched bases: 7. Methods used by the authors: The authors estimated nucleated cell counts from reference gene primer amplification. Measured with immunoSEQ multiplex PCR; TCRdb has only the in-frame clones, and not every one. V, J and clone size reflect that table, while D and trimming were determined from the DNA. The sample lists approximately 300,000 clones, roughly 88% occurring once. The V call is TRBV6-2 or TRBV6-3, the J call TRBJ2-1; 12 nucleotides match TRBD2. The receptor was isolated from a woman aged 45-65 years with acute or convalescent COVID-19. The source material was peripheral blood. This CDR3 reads CASSYYQLAGGPFF. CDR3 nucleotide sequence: TGTGCCAGCAGTTACTACCAACTAGCGGGAGGCCCGTTCTTC.